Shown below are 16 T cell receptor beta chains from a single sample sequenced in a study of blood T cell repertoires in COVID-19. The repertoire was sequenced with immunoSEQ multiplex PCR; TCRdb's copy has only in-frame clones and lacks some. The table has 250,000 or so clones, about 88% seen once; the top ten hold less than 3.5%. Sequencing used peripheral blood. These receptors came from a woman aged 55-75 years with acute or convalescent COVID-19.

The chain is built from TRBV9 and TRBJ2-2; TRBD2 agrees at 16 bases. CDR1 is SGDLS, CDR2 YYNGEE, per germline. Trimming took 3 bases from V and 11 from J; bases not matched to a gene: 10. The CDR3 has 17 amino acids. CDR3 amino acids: CASSAGLAGGPGKELFF. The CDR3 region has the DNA TGTGCCAGCAGCGCGGGACTAGCGGGAGGGCCGGGAAAAGAGCTGTTTTTT.

CDR3 amino acids: CASTSTGSANYGYTF. For the CDR3, the DNA is TGTGCCAGCACCTCAACAGGGTCCGCTAACTATGGCTACACCTTC. The chain carries TRBV6-6 and TRBJ1-2, with D maybe TRBD1 (6 bases). Per the germline V gene, CDR1 is MNHNY and CDR2 is SVGAGI (reference sequence). There are 15 residues in the CDR3. V lost 7 bases and J lost 0, with 15 bases in between.

The CDR3 coding sequence is TGTGCCAGTACCCCTACCGAGACAGCTAAACGGCTGTTTTTT. This gives the protein CASTPTETAKRLFF. The chain is built from TRBV19 and TRBJ1-4; the D gene is possibly TRBD1 (5 bases). From germline, CDR1 is LNHDA and CDR2 SQIVND (reference sequence). CDR3 length: 14 amino acids. V was trimmed by 7 bases and J by 14 bases, leaving 23 bases between them. Drawing the rest from reference TRBV19 and TRBJ1-4, the complete variable domain is DGGITQSPKYLFRKEGQNVTLSCEQNLNHDAMYWYRQDPGQGLRLIYYSQIVNDFQKGDIAEGYSVSREKKESFPLTVTSAQKNPTAFYLCASTPTETAKRLFFGSGTQLSVL.

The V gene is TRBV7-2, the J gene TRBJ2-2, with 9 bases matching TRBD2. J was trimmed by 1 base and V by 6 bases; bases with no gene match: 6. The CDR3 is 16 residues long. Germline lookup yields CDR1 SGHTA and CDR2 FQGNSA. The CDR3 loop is CASSRRTSVNTGELFF. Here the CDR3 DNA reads TGTGCCAGCAGTCGACGGACTAGCGTGAACACCGGGGAGCTGTTTTTT.

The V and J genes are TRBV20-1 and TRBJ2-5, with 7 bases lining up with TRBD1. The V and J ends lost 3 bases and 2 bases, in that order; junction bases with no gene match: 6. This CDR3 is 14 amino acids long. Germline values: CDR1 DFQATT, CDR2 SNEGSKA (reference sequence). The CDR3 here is CSASDGTAQETQYF. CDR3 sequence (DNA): TGCAGTGCTAGTGATGGGACAGCTCAAGAGACCCAGTACTTC.

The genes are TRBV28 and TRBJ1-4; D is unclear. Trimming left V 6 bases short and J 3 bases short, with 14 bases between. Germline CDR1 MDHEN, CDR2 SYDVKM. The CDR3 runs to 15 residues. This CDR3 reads CASSLRAWANEKLFF. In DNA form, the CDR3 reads TGTGCCAGCAGCCTGAGGGCATGGGCTAATGAAAAACTGTTTTTT.

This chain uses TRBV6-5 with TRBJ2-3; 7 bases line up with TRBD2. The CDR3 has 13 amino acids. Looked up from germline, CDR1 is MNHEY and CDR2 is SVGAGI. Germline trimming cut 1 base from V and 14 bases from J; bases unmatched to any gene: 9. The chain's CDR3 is CASSYWASGMAYF. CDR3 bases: TGTGCCAGCAGTTACTGGGCTAGCGGCATGGCGTATTTT.

CDR3 nucleotide sequence: TGTGCCAGCAGCACCACAGGGGGCCTTAATCAGCCCCAGCATTTT. Protein: CASSTTGGLNQPQHF. V and J are TRBV11-2 and TRBJ1-5; 9 bases map to TRBD1. J was trimmed by 4 bases and V by 5 bases; bases with no gene match: 6. Germline assignment: CDR1 SGHAT and CDR2 FQNNGV. The CDR3 has 15 amino acids.

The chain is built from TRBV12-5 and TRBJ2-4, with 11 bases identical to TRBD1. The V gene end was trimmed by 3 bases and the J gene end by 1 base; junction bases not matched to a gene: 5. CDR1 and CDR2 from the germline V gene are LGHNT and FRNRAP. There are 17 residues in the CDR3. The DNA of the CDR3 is TGTGCTAGTGGTTTTACCGGACAGGGGGCTGCCAAAAACATTCAGTACTTC. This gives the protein CASGFTGQGAAKNIQYF.

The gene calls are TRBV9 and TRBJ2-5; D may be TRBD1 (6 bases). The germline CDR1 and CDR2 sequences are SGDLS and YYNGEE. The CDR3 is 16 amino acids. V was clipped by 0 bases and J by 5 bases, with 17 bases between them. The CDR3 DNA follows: TGTGCCAGCAGCGTAGGGAAAACAGGGATCGGGGAGACCCAGTACTTC. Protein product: CASSVGKTGIGETQYF.

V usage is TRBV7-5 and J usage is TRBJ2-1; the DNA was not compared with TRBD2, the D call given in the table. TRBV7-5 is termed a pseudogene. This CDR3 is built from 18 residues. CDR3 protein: CARSPQGSGTSGSNEQFF. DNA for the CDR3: TGTGCCAGAAGCCCCCAAGGTTCCGGGACTAGCGGGAGCAATGAGCAGTTCTTC.

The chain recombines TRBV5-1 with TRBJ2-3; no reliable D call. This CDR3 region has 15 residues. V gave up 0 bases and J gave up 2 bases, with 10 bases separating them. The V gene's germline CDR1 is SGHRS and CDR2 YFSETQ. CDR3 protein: CASSLGPETTDTQYF. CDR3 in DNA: TGCGCCAGCAGCTTGGGGCCGGAGACCACAGATACGCAGTATTTT.

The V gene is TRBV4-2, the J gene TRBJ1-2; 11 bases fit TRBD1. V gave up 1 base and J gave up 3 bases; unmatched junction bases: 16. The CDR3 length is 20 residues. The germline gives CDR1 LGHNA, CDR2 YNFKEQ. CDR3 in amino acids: CASSQAGPGQGAGSYYGYTF. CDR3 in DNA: TGTGCCAGCAGCCAAGCCGGACCCGGACAGGGGGCTGGTAGTTACTATGGCTACACCTTC.

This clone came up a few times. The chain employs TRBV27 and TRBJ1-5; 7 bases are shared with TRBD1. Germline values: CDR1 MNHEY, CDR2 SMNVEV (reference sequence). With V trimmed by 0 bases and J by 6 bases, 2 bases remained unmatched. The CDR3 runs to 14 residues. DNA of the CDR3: TGTGCCAGCAGTTTATCTAACAGGGGTCAGCCCCAGCATTTT. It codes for CASSLSNRGQPQHF.

DNA of the CDR3: TGTGCCAGCAGCTCCGCCGGAAGGAGGTACGAGCAGTACTTC. Translation: CASSSAGRRYEQYF. The chain carries TRBV7-2 and TRBJ2-7; tentative D call: TRBD2 (5 bases). The CDR3 spans 14 residues. Trimming shortened V by 4 bases and J by 4 bases, and 14 bases separated the two germline ends. The germline CDR1 and CDR2 sequences are SGHTA and FQGNSA.

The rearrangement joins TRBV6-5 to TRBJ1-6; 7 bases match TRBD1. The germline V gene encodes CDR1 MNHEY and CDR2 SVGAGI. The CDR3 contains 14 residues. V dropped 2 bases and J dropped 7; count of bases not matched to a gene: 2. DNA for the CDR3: TGTGCCAGCAGTTACGGGACAGAAAATTCACCCCTCCACTTT. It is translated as CASSYGTENSPLHF.